Shown below are 8 T cell receptor beta chains from a single sample sequenced in a study of CD4 and CD8 cells across lung adenocarcinoma regions. Via MiXCR, TCRdb re-called the PCR reads, giving one row per CDR3 protein. The sample yields approximately 9,100 distinct CDR3 sequences, 40% to 65% seen once. Sequenced material: CD4+ T cells from the margin of a lung tumor. The receptors shown here come from a male donor with lung adenocarcinoma. The CD4 and CD8 labels of this study may be unreliable.

In DNA form, the CDR3 reads TGTGCCAGCAGGCTCCGCATGAACACTGAAGCTTTCTTT. Its protein is CASRLRMNTEAFF. The rearrangement links TRBV6-1 to TRBJ1-1; D unresolved. The germline gives CDR1 MNHNS, CDR2 SASEGT. The V and J ends lost 6 bases and 0 bases respectively, with 8 bases between them. The CDR3 covers 13 residues.

The chain carries TRBV6-5 and TRBJ2-2; 11 bases agree with TRBD2. Germline V gene lookup returns CDR1 MNHEY and CDR2 SVGAGI. V lost 4 bases and J lost 5; bases outside the gene matches: 6. CDR3 size: 16 residues. The CDR3 DNA follows: TGTGCCAGCAGTTTCATAGCGGGGGGGCATACCGGGGAGCTGTTTTTT. This encodes CASSFIAGGHTGELFF.

This clonotype is large (0.1 to 1%). The rearrangement uses TRBV6-5 and TRBJ2-1; TRBD2 aligns across 11 bases. The V and J ends lost 7 bases and 9 bases, in that order; junction bases with no gene match: 11. In germline, CDR1 is MNHEY, CDR2 SVGAGI. This CDR3 spans 15 amino acids. The CDR3 here is CASTRVTSGSREQFF. The DNA for the CDR3 is TGTGCCAGCACAAGAGTAACTAGCGGGAGCCGTGAGCAGTTCTTC.

This clonotype is labeled medium-sized. The chain is built from TRBV7-2 and TRBJ2-5; 8 positions match TRBD2. The CDR3 has 15 residues. V shed 4 bases and J 6 bases; nucleotides not matched to a gene: 10. Germline V CDR1 and CDR2: SGHTA, FQGNSA. CDR3 bases: TGTGCCAGCAGCTCCGAGAGCGGGGGTGGTAAGACCCAGTACTTC. Amino acids: CASSSESGGGKTQYF.

At least ten counts were recorded for this clonotype. The chain joins TRBV7-2 to TRBJ2-5; D is possibly TRBD2 (6 bases). The CDR3 is made up of 13 amino acids. CDR1 is SGHTA, CDR2 FQGNSA, per germline. Trimming pared 3 bases from V and 5 bases from J, leaving 10 bases between. The CDR3 region is CASSLTRMETQYF. The CDR3 nucleotides read TGTGCCAGCAGCTTGACTAGGATGGAGACCCAGTACTTC.

This chain connects TRBV27 to TRBJ2-1; tentatively, D is TRBD1 (5 bases). This CDR3 region has 17 residues. The V end was cut by 5 bases, the J end by 0 bases, with 17 bases between. CDR1 is MNHEY and CDR2 is SMNVEV in the germline V gene (reference sequence). The CDR3 sequence: CASSPGAGPSSYNEQFF. CDR3 sequence (DNA): TGTGCCAGCAGTCCTGGGGCAGGGCCGAGCTCCTACAATGAGCAGTTCTTC.

This clonotype was observed a handful of times. The V gene is TRBV20-1, the J gene TRBJ2-5; TRBD2 might be the D (7 bases). CDR1 is DFQATT and CDR2 is SNEGSKA in the germline V gene (reference sequence). The CDR3 extends over 14 amino acids. Trimming removed 4 bases from V and 1 base from J, with 13 bases in between. CDR3 in amino acids: CSAMIRGAQETQYF. DNA for the CDR3: TGCAGTGCTATGATTCGGGGGGCCCAAGAGACCCAGTACTTC.

Concerning this clonotype: One end of the junction varies from germline; a read error may be responsible. The J gene is TRBJ2-3, the V gene TRBV10-3, with D maybe TRBD2 (5 bases). CDR1 and CDR2 (germline): ENHRY, SYGVKD. This CDR3 spans 17 amino acids. CDR3: CAISARTGGRDQDTQYF. Written as DNA, the CDR3 is TGTGCCATCAGTGCGCGTACTGGCGGGCGAGACCAAGATACCCAGTATTTT.